Sequencing of this T cell receptor (beta chain) was carried out in a study of shared T cell receptors in the human thymus. TCRdb keeps only in-frame clones here, not all; method: immunoSEQ multiplex PCR. The sample has hundreds of thousands of clones, about 89% seen once. CDR1 is MNHEY, CDR2 SVGAGI, per germline. The CDR3 covers 12 residues. The V end lost 6 bases, the J end lost 0 bases, and 4 bases lay between the germline ends. These same records also appear under a second study, on human thymus T cells.

This chain joins TRBV6-5 and TRBJ2-3, with unresolved D. The sample taken for sequencing was thymocytes. This TCR came from a boy under three years old with a congenital heart defect. Here the CDR3 reads CASRASTDTQYF. The DNA of the CDR3 is TGTGCCAGCAGGGCTAGCACAGATACGCAGTATTTT.